This T cell receptor beta chain was identified in a study of control samples from healthy donors and cancer patients. V shed 3 bases, J shed 2 bases, and the junction held 7 bases outside the gene matches. CDR1 and CDR2 from the germline V gene are SGHNT and YYREEE (reference sequence). The CDR3 covers 16 residues. Clones were read by immunoSEQ multiplex PCR, and TCRdb kept only the in-frame ones, dropping some. The table records more than 65,000 clones, around 90% of them present only once. This TCR was recovered from a woman in her sixties with head and neck cancer. Sequenced material: PBMCs. The chain joins TRBV5-4 to TRBJ2-1; 8 positions agree with TRBD2. CDR3 sequence: CASSSGGAGTYNEQFF. CDR3 DNA: TGTGCCAGCAGCTCGGGGGGGGCAGGTACCTACAATGAGCAGTTCTTC.